The clone carrying this T cell receptor beta chain appeared a single time. The data stem from a study of blood T cell repertoires in COVID-19. Only in-frame clones appear in the TCRdb table, and some are missing; sequencing was by immunoSEQ multiplex PCR. The data show fewer than 200,000 clones, roughly 91% seen once. CDR1 and CDR2 (germline): LGHDT, YNNKEL (reference sequence). This CDR3 is 12 amino acids long. V lost 6 bases and J lost 9, with 14 bases in between. The TCR sequence derives from a man between 45 and 60 years old who had recovered from COVID-19. The chain links TRBV3-1 (or the pseudogene TRBV3-2) to TRBJ1-1; possibly TRBD1 for D (6 bases). The sample comprised peripheral blood. CDR3 residues: CASRDSLYQAFF. In nucleotides, the CDR3 is TGTGCCAGCAGGGACAGCCTATACCAAGCTTTCTTT.